This T cell receptor beta chain was captured in a study of blood T cell repertoires in COVID-19. Study-wide background: Sites in the United States, Italy and Spain provided acute and convalescent COVID-19 samples. Nucleic acid was either cDNA or gDNA, and it came from T cells, B-cell-depleted T cells, or PBMCs.

Seattle researchers signed up patients amid active infection and tracked them longitudinally. V shed 1 base, J shed 3 bases, and the junction held 10 bases outside the gene matches. CDR3 length equals 18 residues. The germline V gene encodes CDR1 LGHDT and CDR2 YNNKEL (reference sequence). In the study's own analysis: It was from reference gene primer amplification that nucleated cell counts were estimated. Libraries were prepared by immunoSEQ multiplex PCR; TCRdb keeps only in-frame clonotypes and omits some of them. D and trimming were read from the DNA, whereas the V and J calls and clone size are those reported in that table. The sample includes 250,000 to 400,000 clones, around 90% of them seen just once.

The source of this sequence is a woman in her twenties or thirties with COVID-19, enrolled during active disease. The chain links TRBV3-1 (or the pseudogene TRBV3-2) to TRBJ2-2, with TRBD2 identical over 8 bases. The sequenced material came from peripheral blood. The CDR3 bases are TGTGCCAGCAGCCAAGGAAGCGGGAGAGGTTATGACACCGGGGAGCTGTTTTTT. Amino acids: CASSQGSGRGYDTGELFF.